Sequencing of this T cell receptor (beta chain) was carried out in a study of early T cells in non-severe SARS-CoV-2 infection. About the research overall: Chains stayed unpaired after sequencing of bulk RNA from unsorted whole blood.

Findings and caveats of the study: Lookups in VDJdb leaned toward anti-spike CD8 responses and missed private and CD4 specificities.

This clonotype was seen more than once but under ten times. Its antigen is undetermined. The CDR3 is 14 amino acids. Researchers tagged individual cDNA molecules with unique molecular identifiers. TCRdb processed the 5' RACE reads anew with MiXCR; each CDR3 protein has one entry. This table holds fewer than 60,000 distinct CDR3 sequences, around a tenth found once. The clonotype comes from an adult who was a healthcare worker with PCR-confirmed SARS-CoV-2 infection or an uninfected control (not recorded which). The rearrangement links TRBV3-2 to TRBJ1-1; the D segment call TRBD1 is taken from the table without a DNA check. TRBV3-2 is a listed pseudogene. The material was whole blood, obtained at baseline. The CDR3 DNA is TGTGCCAGCAGACTTGACAGGGGGGGCACTGAAGCTTTCTTT. This encodes CASRLDRGGTEAFF.